The rows below give T cell receptor beta chains drawn from one sample of a study of T cells in Graves' hyperthyroidism and ophthalmopathy. TCRdb re-called the multiplex PCR reads with MiXCR, one entry per CDR3 protein. Of 600,000 to 700,000 distinct CDR3 sequences listed, approximately 15% were seen once; the top ten hold 3.5% to 4.5%. Sequencing was performed on blood. The receptors were sampled from a woman aged 35 to 49 with Graves' ophthalmopathy. The CDR3 runs from the conserved cysteine through the conserved F or W. D genes are given only for firm matches. Size values are once, few and many counts, or a class for expanded clones, and some rows have none.

len	j_gene	abundance	d_gene	v_gene	CDR3aa	CDR3nt
14	TRBJ2-5	many	NA	TRBV20-1	CSARPGSLQETQYF	TGCAGTGCTAGACCTGGCAGCCTACAAGAGACCCAGTACTTC
15	TRBJ2-7	many	TRBD1	TRBV6-1	CASRRDQGANYEQYF	TGTGCCAGCAGGAGAGACCAGGGGGCCAATTACGAGCAGTACTTC
15	TRBJ2-7	NA	TRBD2	TRBV18	CASSPRTSGSSEQYF	TGTGCCAGCTCACCCCGGACTAGCGGGAGTTCCGAGCAGTACTTC
16	TRBJ2-7	many	TRBD2	TRBV9	CASSVDGGRARDEQYF	TGTGCCAGCAGCGTAGATGGCGGGAGGGCCCGCGACGAGCAGTACTTC
14	TRBJ1-1	NA	NA	TRBV30	CAWSVHLLNTEAFF	TGTGCCTGGAGTGTACATCTTCTGAACACTGAAGCTTTCTTT
13	TRBJ2-5	once	NA	TRBV5-1	CASSFWNQETQYF	TGCGCCAGCAGCTTCTGGAACCAAGAGACCCAGTACTTC
16	TRBJ2-5	many	TRBD2	TRBV28	CASSWLAGGRSETQYF	TGTGCCAGCAGTTGGTTAGCGGGAGGGCGGTCAGAGACCCAGTACTTC
13	TRBJ2-5	many	NA	TRBV30	CAWSAQTRETQYF	TGTGCCTGGAGTGCCCAGACACGGGAGACCCAGTACTTC
18	TRBJ2-2	many	TRBD2	TRBV24-1	CATSDYLSGTRGGGELFF	TGTGCCACCAGTGATTATCTCTCTGGGACTAGAGGTGGCGGGGAGCTGTTTTTT
15	TRBJ2-5	NA	TRBD2	TRBV29-1	CSVEDWVSGSETQYF	TGCAGCGTTGAAGATTGGGTTAGCGGGAGCGAGACCCAGTACTTC
14	TRBJ2-5	NA	TRBD2	TRBV6-5	CASSSRGVWETQYF	TGTGCCAGCAGTTCCCGGGGGGTCTGGGAGACCCAGTACTTC
15	TRBJ2-7	many	TRBD1	TRBV7-9	CASSEQGLEGYEQYF	TGTGCCAGCAGCGAACAGGGGTTGGAAGGCTACGAGCAGTACTTC
12	TRBJ1-1	many	TRBD1	TRBV29-1	CSVNRGDTEAFF	TGCAGCGTGAACAGGGGTGACACTGAAGCTTTCTTT
12	TRBJ1-2	many	NA	TRBV29-1	CSVEGRDYGYTF	TGCAGCGTTGAGGGGAGGGACTATGGCTACACCTTC
16	TRBJ2-2	many	TRBD2	TRBV19	CASSTWIAGNTGELFF	TGTGCCAGTAGTACCTGGATAGCGGGAAACACCGGGGAGCTGTTTTTT
16	TRBJ1-3	many	NA	TRBV10-1	CASSDAEGSSGNTIYF	TGCGCCAGCAGTGATGCGGAGGGGAGCTCTGGAAACACCATATATTTT
16	TRBJ2-5	many	TRBD1	TRBV28	CASSSPGQGARETQYF	TGTGCCAGCAGCTCTCCGGGACAGGGGGCTCGGGAGACCCAGTACTTC
16	TRBJ2-2	many	TRBD2	TRBV12-3/TRBV12-4	CASSRTSGGNTGELFF	TGTGCCAGCAGTCGCACTAGCGGAGGGAACACCGGGGAGCTGTTTTTT
13	TRBJ2-7	many	TRBD2	TRBV20-1	CSAIPGLRAEQYF	TGCAGTGCTATACCGGGACTAAGAGCCGAGCAGTACTTC
16	TRBJ1-5	NA	TRBD1	TRBV12-3/TRBV12-4	CASSFGWDRRNQPQHF	TGTGCCAGCAGTTTCGGTTGGGACAGGCGTAATCAGCCCCAGCATTTT
15	TRBJ1-1	many	NA	TRBV2	CASSDLTGVNTEAFF	TGTGCCAGCAGTGATCTTACAGGAGTGAACACTGAAGCTTTCTTT
14	TRBJ2-7	many	NA	TRBV12-5	CASGLGNRLYEQYF	TGTGCTAGTGGTTTGGGCAACAGGCTCTACGAGCAGTACTTC
11	TRBJ2-7	many	NA	TRBV28	CASPYGGEQYF	TGTGCCAGCCCATACGGGGGCGAGCAGTACTTC
15	TRBJ2-7	many	NA	TRBV14	CASSQQLAGTYEQYF	TGTGCCAGCAGCCAACAACTCGCTGGGACCTACGAGCAGTACTTC
15	TRBJ1-6	few	TRBD1	TRBV19	CASRPSRGNNSPLHF	TGTGCCAGCAGACCCAGCAGGGGGAATAATTCACCCCTCCACTTT
13	TRBJ2-3	many	NA	TRBV5-1	CASSLGTTFTQYF	TGCGCCAGCAGCTTGGGAACCACTTTTACGCAGTATTTT
14	TRBJ2-7	many	TRBD1	TRBV2	CASRGDRDHYEQYF	TGTGCCAGCAGAGGGGACAGGGACCACTACGAGCAGTACTTC
16	TRBJ2-7	many	TRBD2	TRBV6-2/TRBV6-3	CASSWGTSGSPYEQYF	TGTGCCAGCAGTTGGGGGACTAGCGGGAGTCCCTACGAGCAGTACTTC
13	TRBJ1-2	NA	NA	TRBV6-1	CASRSGTLSGYTF	TGTGCCAGCAGGTCCGGGACATTGAGTGGCTACACCTTC
14	TRBJ1-2	many	NA	TRBV7-2	CASSLTWENYGYTF	TGTGCCAGCAGCCTCACCTGGGAGAACTATGGCTACACCTTC
15	TRBJ2-7	many	NA	TRBV4-1	CASSQVAGISYEQYF	TGCGCCAGCAGCCAAGTTGCGGGGATCTCCTACGAGCAGTACTTC
16	TRBJ2-5	many	TRBD1	TRBV7-9	CASSLRKGAGKETQYF	TGTGCCAGCAGCCTCAGAAAGGGGGCGGGTAAAGAGACCCAGTACTTC
16	TRBJ2-5	many	TRBD2	TRBV7-2	CASSLSIAGVLKTQYF	TGTGCCAGCAGCTTATCAATAGCGGGAGTCCTAAAGACCCAGTACTTC
17	TRBJ2-7	NA	TRBD2	TRBV28	CASSFPLTSGDSYEQYF	TGTGCCAGCAGTTTCCCTCTCACTAGCGGGGACTCCTACGAGCAGTACTTC
12	TRBJ2-7	many	TRBD2	TRBV14	CASSQVAGEQYF	TGTGCCAGCAGCCAGGTAGCGGGTGAGCAGTACTTC
15	TRBJ1-1	many	NA	TRBV7-2	CASSLVWGGASEAFF	TGTGCCAGCAGCTTAGTATGGGGGGGGGCCTCTGAAGCTTTCTTT
13	TRBJ2-5	many	NA	TRBV11-2	CASSPVDQETQYF	TGTGCCAGCAGTCCGGTGGACCAAGAGACCCAGTACTTC
11	TRBJ2-7	many	NA	TRBV6-2/TRBV6-3	CASSHSHEQYF	TGTGCCAGCAGTCATTCACACGAGCAGTACTTC
13	TRBJ1-1	many	NA	TRBV12-5	CASGPDSNTEAFF	TGTGCTAGTGGCCCAGACAGTAACACTGAAGCTTTCTTT
15	TRBJ2-2	NA	TRBD1	TRBV6-2/TRBV6-3	CATTRTGANTGELFF	TGTGCCACCACAAGGACAGGGGCGAACACCGGGGAGCTGTTTTTT
13	TRBJ1-1	many	NA	TRBV6-1	CASTRTTNTEAFF	TGTGCCAGCACCCGGACAACCAACACTGAAGCTTTCTTT
15	TRBJ2-2	many	TRBD1	TRBV2	CASSGIDRANGELFF	TGTGCCAGCAGTGGGATAGACAGGGCTAACGGGGAGCTGTTTTTT
14	TRBJ1-1	many	NA	TRBV2	CASSPVTNNDEAFF	TGTGCCAGCAGTCCGGTCACGAACAACGATGAAGCTTTCTTT
15	TRBJ2-7	few	NA	TRBV3-1	CASSQITGSVDEQYF	TGTGCCAGCAGCCAAATCACGGGGTCCGTCGACGAGCAGTACTTC
15	TRBJ2-7	NA	TRBD2	TRBV6-1	CASSQDPSSGYEQYF	TGTGCCAGCAGCCAAGATCCCTCTAGCGGCTACGAGCAGTACTTC
13	TRBJ2-7	many	NA	TRBV6-2/TRBV6-3	CASTQEVTDEQYF	TGTGCCAGCACCCAGGAGGTTACGGACGAGCAGTACTTC
14	TRBJ2-7	many	NA	TRBV27	CASSFLGKQDEQYF	TGTGCCAGCAGTTTCTTGGGAAAGCAGGACGAGCAGTACTTC
15	TRBJ1-5	few	NA	TRBV5-1	CASSLAAGLNQPQHF	TGCGCCAGCAGCTTGGCCGCAGGGCTCAATCAGCCCCAGCATTTT
16	TRBJ2-7	few	TRBD2	TRBV27	CASSSDAAGATYEQYF	TGTGCCAGCAGCTCGGACGCAGCGGGAGCGACCTACGAGCAGTACTTC
15	TRBJ2-7	NA	NA	TRBV7-9	CASSLMGSSPTEQYF	TGTGCCAGCAGCCTGATGGGTTCATCGCCTACCGAGCAGTACTTC
16	TRBJ2-4	NA	TRBD2	TRBV11-2	CASSLLAGVAKNIQYF	TGTGCCAGCAGCTTACTAGCGGGGGTAGCCAAAAACATTCAGTACTTC